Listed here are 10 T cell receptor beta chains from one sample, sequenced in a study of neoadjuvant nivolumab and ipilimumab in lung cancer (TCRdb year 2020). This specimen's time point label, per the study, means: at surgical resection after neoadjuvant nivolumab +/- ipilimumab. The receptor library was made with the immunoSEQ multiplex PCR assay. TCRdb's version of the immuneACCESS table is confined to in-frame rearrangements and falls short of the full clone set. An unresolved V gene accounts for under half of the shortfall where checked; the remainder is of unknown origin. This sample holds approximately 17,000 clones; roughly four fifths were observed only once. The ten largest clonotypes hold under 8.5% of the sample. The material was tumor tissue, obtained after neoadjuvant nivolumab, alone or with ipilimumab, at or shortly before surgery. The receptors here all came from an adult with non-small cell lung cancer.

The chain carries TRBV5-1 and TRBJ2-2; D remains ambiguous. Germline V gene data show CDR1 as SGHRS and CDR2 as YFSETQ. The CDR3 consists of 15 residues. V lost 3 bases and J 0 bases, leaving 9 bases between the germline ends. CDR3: CASSYGLSNTGELFF. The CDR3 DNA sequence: TGCGCCAGCAGCTACGGTCTTTCGAACACCGGGGAGCTGTTTTTT.

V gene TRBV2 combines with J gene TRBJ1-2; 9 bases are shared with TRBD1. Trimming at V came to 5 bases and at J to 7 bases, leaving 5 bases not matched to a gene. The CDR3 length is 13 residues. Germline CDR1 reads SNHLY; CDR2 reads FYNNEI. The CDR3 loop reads CASSPGQGSGYTF. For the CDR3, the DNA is TGTGCCAGCAGTCCCGGACAGGGGTCTGGCTACACCTTC.

This CDR3 reads CASSPSLTSNQPQHF. For the CDR3, the DNA is TGCGCCAGCAGCCCGTCGTTGACAAGCAATCAGCCCCAGCATTTT. The genes are TRBV4-1 and TRBJ1-5; no firm D call. The CDR3 is 15 amino acids. V gave up 4 bases and J gave up 1 base, with 11 bases separating them. Per germline, CDR1 MGHRA and CDR2 YSYEKL.

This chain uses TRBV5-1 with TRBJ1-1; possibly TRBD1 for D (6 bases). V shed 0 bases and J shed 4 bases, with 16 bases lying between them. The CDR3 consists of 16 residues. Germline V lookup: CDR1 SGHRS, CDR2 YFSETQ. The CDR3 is CASSLEGVDRSTEAFF. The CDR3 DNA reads TGCGCCAGCAGCTTGGAGGGGGTGGATCGTAGCACTGAAGCTTTCTTT.

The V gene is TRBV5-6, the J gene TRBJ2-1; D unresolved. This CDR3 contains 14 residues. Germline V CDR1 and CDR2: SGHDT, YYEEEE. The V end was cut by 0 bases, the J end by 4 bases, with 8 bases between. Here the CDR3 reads CASSLGNTYNEQFF. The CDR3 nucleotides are TGTGCCAGCAGCTTGGGAAACACATACAATGAGCAGTTCTTC. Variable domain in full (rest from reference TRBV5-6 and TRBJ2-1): DAGVTQSPTHLIKTRGQQVTLRCSPKSGHDTVSWYQQALGQGPQFIFQYYEEEERQRGNFPDRFSGHQFPNYSSELNVNALLLGDSALYLCASSLGNTYNEQFFGPGTRLTVL.

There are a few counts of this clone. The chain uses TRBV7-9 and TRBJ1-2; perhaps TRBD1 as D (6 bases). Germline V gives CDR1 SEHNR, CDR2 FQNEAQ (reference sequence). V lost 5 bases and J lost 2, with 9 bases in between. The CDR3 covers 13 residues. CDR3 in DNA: TGTGCCAGCAGCCCGGGACAAAACTATGGCTACACCTTC. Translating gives CASSPGQNYGYTF. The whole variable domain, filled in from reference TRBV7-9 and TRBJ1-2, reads DTGVSQNPRHKITKRGQNVTFRCDPISEHNRLYWYRQTLGQGPEFLTYFQNEAQLEKSRLLSDRFSAERPKGSFSTLEIQRTEQGDSAMYLCASSPGQNYGYTFGSGTRLTVV.

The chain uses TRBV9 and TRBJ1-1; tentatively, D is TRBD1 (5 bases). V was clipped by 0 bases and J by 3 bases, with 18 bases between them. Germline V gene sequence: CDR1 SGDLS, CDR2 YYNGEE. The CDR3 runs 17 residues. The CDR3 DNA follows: TGTGCCAGCAGCGTAGCTGACCGAGCTTGGGGGTACACTGAAGCTTTCTTT. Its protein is CASSVADRAWGYTEAFF.

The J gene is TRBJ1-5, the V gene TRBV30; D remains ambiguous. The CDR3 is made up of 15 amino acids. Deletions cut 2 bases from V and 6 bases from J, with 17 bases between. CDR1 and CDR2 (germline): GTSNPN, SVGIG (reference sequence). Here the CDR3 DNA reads TGTGCCTGGAGTTCTCGAGGGAGGGAGGGTCAGCCCCAGCATTTT. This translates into CAWSSRGREGQPQHF.

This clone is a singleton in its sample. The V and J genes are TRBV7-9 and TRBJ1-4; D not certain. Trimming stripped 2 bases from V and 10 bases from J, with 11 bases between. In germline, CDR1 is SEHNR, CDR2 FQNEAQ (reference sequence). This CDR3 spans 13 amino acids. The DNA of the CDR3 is TGTGCCAGCAGCTTAAGTAATGGAGGAAAACTGTTTTTT. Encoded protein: CASSLSNGGKLFF.

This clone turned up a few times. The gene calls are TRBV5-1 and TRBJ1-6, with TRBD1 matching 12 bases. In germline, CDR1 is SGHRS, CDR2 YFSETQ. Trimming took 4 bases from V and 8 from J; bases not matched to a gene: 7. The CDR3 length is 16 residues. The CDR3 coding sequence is TGCGCCAGCAGCCCCGGGGGACAGGGGGCTTATTCACCCCTCCACTTT. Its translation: CASSPGGQGAYSPLHF.